A selection of T cell receptor beta chains follows, all from one sample in a study of T cell repertoires in cytomegalovirus infection. In TCRdb, the reads were re-called with MiXCR into one record per CDR3 protein. The repertoire has fewer than 950,000 distinct CDR3 sequences, about 31% of them found once; the top ten carry about an eighth. For these receptors, no antigen is known. The sequencing used cultured CD8+ T cells from PBMCs, collected from culture after CMV antigen stimulation. Receptors were obtained from a human donor in good health (CMV status not recorded). Some clones in this sample may be carry-over from other donors' samples. The CDR3 runs from the conserved cysteine through the conserved F or W. The order of the fields is J gene, V gene, clone size, D gene, CDR3 protein, CDR3 DNA. D genes are given only for firm matches. Only some rows state a clone size, as once, few, many or a class for expanded clones.

TRBJ2-1	TRBV12-3/TRBV12-4	few	TRBD2	CASSGGRGHNEQFF	TGTGCCAGCTCCGGGGGGAGAGGCCACAATGAGCAGTTCTTC
TRBJ1-1	TRBV20-1	-	TRBD1	CSADGTGGRTFF	TGCAGTGCCGACGGGACAGGGGGTAGAACTTTCTTT
TRBJ1-3	TRBV6-5	few	-	CASSYTDSSGNTIYF	TGTGCCAGCAGTTACACCGATAGCTCTGGAAACACCATATATTTT
TRBJ2-7	TRBV20-1	-	-	CSARDNRAYEQYF	TGCAGTGCTAGAGATAATAGGGCCTACGAGCAGTACTTC
TRBJ2-3	TRBV7-6	few	-	CASSLIQGGGSDTQYF	TGTGCCAGCAGCTTAATTCAGGGAGGTGGGTCAGATACGCAGTATTTT
TRBJ1-5	TRBV7-4	-	-	CASSAFNQPQHF	TGTGCCAGCAGCGCCTTTAATCAGCCCCAGCATTTT
TRBJ2-2	TRBV10-2	few	TRBD2	CASRGTSGAPLGTGELFF	TGTGCCAGCAGGGGGACTAGCGGGGCCCCGTTAGGCACCGGGGAGCTGTTTTTT
TRBJ1-6	TRBV28	few	-	CASSLSPFAGADNSPLHF	TGTGCCAGCAGTTTATCCCCCTTTGCGGGGGCGGATAATTCACCCCTCCACTTT
TRBJ1-1	TRBV4-2	-	-	CASRPHSVNTEAFF	TGTGCCAGCCGCCCGCACAGTGTGAACACTGAAGCTTTCTTT
TRBJ1-3	TRBV7-9	-	-	CASSLVGGLSSGNTIYF	TGTGCCAGCAGCTTAGTCGGGGGGCTCAGCTCTGGAAACACCATATATTTT
TRBJ2-1	TRBV20-1	medium-sized	-	CSARVEGRPYNEQFF	TGCAGTGCTAGAGTGGAGGGGCGACCCTACAATGAGCAGTTCTTC
TRBJ2-5	TRBV7-9	few	TRBD2	CASSHGTSGGMQETQYF	TGTGCCAGCAGCCACGGGACTAGCGGGGGGATGCAAGAGACCCAGTACTTC
TRBJ1-2	TRBV5-4	-	-	CASRPEYYGYTF	TGTGCCAGCAGACCCGAATACTATGGCTACACCTTC
TRBJ1-1	TRBV4-1	-	TRBD1	CASRLGQGTNTEAFF	TGCGCCAGCAGACTGGGACAGGGAACGAACACTGAAGCTTTCTTT
TRBJ2-1	TRBV7-2	-	TRBD2	CASSTSGTSGYNEQFF	TGTGCCAGCAGCACATCCGGGACTAGCGGTTACAATGAGCAGTTCTTC
TRBJ2-7	TRBV12-3/TRBV12-4	few	TRBD1	CASSLEDRDEQYF	TGTGCCAGCAGTTTAGAGGACAGGGACGAGCAGTACTTC